Each of the 20 T cell receptor beta chains below was sequenced from the same sample in a study of spatial heterogeneity in lung cancer. The time point is: sample taken at primary tumor resection. TCRdb ran MiXCR on the 5' RACE reads and lists one entry per CDR3 protein. The sample has roughly 520 distinct CDR3 sequences, less than 80% seen once; the top ten hold roughly a sixth. Study-wide results and caveats: Tumor mutation counts were tracked by expanded intratumoral alpha and beta TCR counts.

Their antigens are not known. The starting material was lung tumor tissue, obtained at surgery. The receptors were sampled from a male donor with early-stage non-small cell lung cancer.

In the case of this clonotype: The library was prepared for alpha chains; this beta chain is a stray read, so its frequency means little. The chain carries TRBV5-6 and TRBJ2-2, with 7 bases identical to TRBD1. V lost 0 bases, J lost 4 bases, and 0 bases stayed unmatched. The CDR3 consists of 14 residues. Germline V CDR1 and CDR2: SGHDT, YYEEEE. In nucleotides, the CDR3 is TGTGCCAGCAGCTTGGCAGGGGGCACCGGGGAGCTGTTTTTT. This encodes CASSLAGGTGELFF.

In this sample, this clonotype turned up a few times. This beta chain is a stray sequence in a library constructed for alpha chains; its clone size is not meaningful. The V call is TRBV10-3, the J call TRBJ1-2, with TRBD1 matching 9 bases. The CDR3 is 12 residues long. Germline V lookup: CDR1 ENHRY, CDR2 SYGVKD. V lost 4 bases and J lost 10; bases outside the gene matches: 4. The CDR3 sequence is CAISGDREVYTF. In DNA, the CDR3 is TGTGCCATCAGTGGGGACAGGGAGGTCTACACCTTC.

Concerning this clonotype: A library made for alpha chains picked up this beta chain off target, so its size means little. This chain joins TRBV27 and TRBJ2-3, with a tentative D call TRBD2 (5 bases). This CDR3 comprises 14 residues. Trimming stripped 0 bases from V and 8 bases from J, with 12 bases between. The V gene's germline CDR1 is MNHEY and CDR2 SMNVEV (reference sequence). CDR3 sequence reads: CASSLSGSQVTQYF. Here the CDR3 DNA reads TGTGCCAGCAGTTTATCTGGGAGCCAGGTTACGCAGTATTTT.

Remarks on this clonotype: The conserved final phenylalanine or tryptophan is absent from the CDR3, which likely points to a read error. This beta chain is off target for a library built for alpha chains, so its abundance means little. The chain carries TRBV3-1 and TRBJ1-1, with a possible D match to TRBD1 (6 bases). Germline V gives CDR1 LGHDT, CDR2 YNNKEL (reference sequence). The CDR3 loop spans 13 amino acids. Trimming pared 1 base from V and 8 bases from J, leaving 11 bases between. The CDR3 protein is CASSQGTAVEAFC. The DNA of the CDR3 is TGTGCCAGCAGCCAAGGGACAGCGGTCGAAGCTTTCTGT.

In regard to this clonotype: This beta chain is a stray read from a library made for alpha chains; its abundance is not meaningful. V gene TRBV28 combines with J gene TRBJ2-3; 7 positions agree with TRBD1. This CDR3 is built from 13 residues. Looked up from germline, CDR1 is MDHEN and CDR2 is SYDVKM. Trimming removed 5 bases from V and 6 bases from J; junction bases left unmatched: 5. CDR3 sequence: CASSQMDRDTQYF. In nucleotides, the CDR3 is TGTGCCAGCAGTCAAATGGACAGGGATACGCAGTATTTT.

Concerning this clonotype itself: The library was designed around alpha chains, so this beta chain is a stray read whose abundance carries little weight. V and J are TRBV20-1 and TRBJ2-7, with no clear D. Looked up from germline, CDR1 is DFQATT and CDR2 is SNEGSKA (reference sequence). Between the trimmed V and J ends, which lost 3 bases and 3 bases, there was a span of 9 bases. The CDR3 totals 12 residues. The CDR3 DNA follows: TGCAGTGCTAGTAAGAATATCTACGAGCAGTACTTC. Its protein product is CSASKNIYEQYF.

This clonotype turned up a few times. The library was built for alpha chains, so this beta chain is an off-target read and its size means little. The chain recombines TRBV29-1 with TRBJ2-3; TRBD2 matches 7 bases. Losses at the gene ends were 7 bases for V and 1 base for J; bases not matched to a gene: 2. Per the germline V gene, CDR1 is SQVTM and CDR2 is ANQGSEA. The CDR3 loop spans 12 amino acids. In DNA, the CDR3 is TGCAGCGCCGGACTAGGCACAGATACGCAGTATTTT. It codes for CSAGLGTDTQYF.

Points on this clonotype: This beta chain is off target for a library built for alpha chains, so its abundance means little. V usage is TRBV7-9 and J usage is TRBJ1-3; D is uncertain. Trimming removed 5 bases from V and 2 bases from J, with 7 bases in between. Looked up from germline, CDR1 is SEHNR and CDR2 is FQNEAQ (reference sequence). The CDR3 is 13 amino acids. The CDR3 DNA sequence: TGTGCCAGCAGCCTAGACACTGGAAACACCATATATTTT. Residues: CASSLDTGNTIYF.

For this clonotype: This beta chain came through as a stray read in a library set up for alpha chains, and its size says little. V gene TRBV7-2 combines with J gene TRBJ1-5; no definite D call. CDR1 is SGHTA, CDR2 FQGNSA, per germline. The V end was cut by 5 bases, the J end by 4 bases, with 9 bases between. The CDR3 has 13 amino acids. The CDR3 sequence is CASSATTNQPQHF. As DNA, the CDR3 is TGTGCCAGCAGCGCCACCACGAATCAGCCCCAGCATTTT.

On this clonotype: One junction end does not reproduce the germline sequence, and a read error may be involved. As an off-target read in a library built for alpha chains, this beta chain has a frequency of little significance. This chain connects TRBV6-4 to TRBJ2-3; D not certain. Germline V gene sequence: CDR1 MRHNA, CDR2 SNTAGT. The CDR3 totals 9 residues. Here the CDR3 reads CASSDSRPF. The CDR3, as DNA: TGTGCCAGCAGTGACTCGCGCCCTTTT.

With respect to this clonotype: In a library made to pick up alpha chains, this beta chain is a stray read with a size that means little. This chain uses TRBV11-2 with TRBJ1-1; a weak D match, TRBD1 (6 bases). The CDR3 has 13 amino acids. Trimming cost V 8 bases and J 3 bases, with 13 bases left between them. Germline V lookup: CDR1 SGHAT, CDR2 FQNNGV. In nucleotides, the CDR3 is TGTGCCAGCGGATACAGGGTTGACACTGAAGCTTTCTTT. As protein: CASGYRVDTEAFF.

By share, this clonotype ranks as hyperexpanded. Little can be read into the size of this beta chain, an off-target read in a library designed for alpha chains. The chain links TRBV7-9 to TRBJ2-1; D gene ambiguous. CDR3 length: 14 residues. Germline V gene data show CDR1 as SEHNR and CDR2 as FQNEAQ (reference sequence). Trimming stripped 1 base from V and 8 bases from J, with 12 bases between. In nucleotides, the CDR3 is TGTGCCAGCAGCTTAGACTCCTATCAGGATGAGCAGTTCTTC. It translates to CASSLDSYQDEQFF.

Regarding this clonotype: A library made for alpha chains picked up this beta chain off target, so its size means little. The rearrangement uses TRBV7-2 and TRBJ2-2; D is uncertain. The CDR3 length is 12 residues. Germline V gene lookup returns CDR1 SGHTA and CDR2 FQGNSA. The V and J ends lost 3 bases and 2 bases respectively, with 1 base between them. Here the CDR3 reads CASSFNTGELFF. The CDR3 DNA reads as TGTGCCAGCAGCTTTAACACCGGGGAGCTGTTTTTT. The whole variable domain, remainder taken from reference TRBV7-2 and TRBJ2-2, is GAGVSQSPSNKVTEKGKDVELRCDPISGHTALYWYRQSLGQGLEFLIYFQGNSAPDKSGLPSDRFSAERTGGSVSTLTIQRTQQEDSAVYLCASSFNTGELFFGEGSRLTVL.

About this clonotype itself: This beta chain turned up in a library designed for alpha chains; as an off-target read, its abundance says little. This sequence joins TRBV4-2 and TRBJ2-3; TRBD1 might be the D (5 bases). CDR1 and CDR2 (germline): LGHNA, YNFKEQ. Between the trimmed V and J ends, which lost 0 bases and 4 bases, there was a span of 14 bases. CDR3 length: 16 residues. The CDR3 here is CASSQEMGQGADTQYF. CDR3 coding DNA: TGTGCCAGCAGCCAAGAGATGGGTCAGGGCGCAGATACGCAGTATTTT.

This clonotype was found a few times. Since the library was made to target alpha chains, this beta chain is a stray read and its abundance is not meaningful. This chain uses TRBV29-1 with TRBJ2-5, with a tentative D call TRBD2 (6 bases). Germline values: CDR1 SQVTM, CDR2 ANQGSEA. The V and J ends lost 7 bases and 1 base respectively, with 13 bases between them. The CDR3 has 13 residues. The CDR3 sequence is CSARPGVQETQYF. The DNA for the CDR3 is TGCAGCGCGAGGCCGGGAGTCCAAGAGACCCAGTACTTC.

About this clonotype: This beta chain is an off-target read within a library intended for alpha chains, so its frequency means little. The J gene is TRBJ2-2, the V gene TRBV13; the match to TRBD2 covers 8 bases. Trimming at V came to 5 bases and at J to 2 bases, leaving 7 bases not matched to a gene. Germline V gives CDR1 PRHDT, CDR2 FYEKMQ (reference sequence). The CDR3 is 16 residues long. This CDR3 reads CASSPTSGTNTGELFF. CDR3 DNA: TGTGCCAGCAGCCCAACTAGCGGTACAAACACCGGGGAGCTGTTTTTT.

Regarding this clonotype: This beta chain slipped into a library made for alpha chains as a stray read, so its size is not meaningful. The chain has TRBV9 and TRBJ1-3, with 10 bases aligning to TRBD1. The germline V gene has CDR1 SGDLS and CDR2 YYNGEE. This CDR3 is 17 amino acids long. With V trimmed by 4 bases and J by 0 bases, 7 bases remained unmatched. Written as DNA, the CDR3 is TGTGCCAGCAGCCCTAGGACAGGGGGATACTCTGGAAACACCATATATTTT. Translating gives CASSPRTGGYSGNTIYF. The complete variable domain, with remaining parts taken from reference TRBV9 and TRBJ1-3, reads DSGVTQTPKHLITATGQRVTLRCSPRSGDLSVYWYQQSLDQGLQFLIQYYNGEERAKGNILERFSAQQFPDLHSELNLSSLELGDSALYFCASSPRTGGYSGNTIYFGEGSWLTVV.

On this clonotype itself: This beta chain turned up in a library designed for alpha chains; as an off-target read, its abundance says little. The V and J genes are TRBV7-2 and TRBJ2-3; 10 bases are a match to TRBD2. Germline-derived CDR1 and CDR2 are SGHTA and FQGNSA. The trim removed 3 bases at V and 2 bases at J, leaving 2 bases unmatched. CDR3 length equals 15 residues. CDR3: CASSFTSGDTDTQYF. For the CDR3, the DNA is TGTGCCAGCAGCTTTACTAGCGGGGACACAGATACGCAGTATTTT.

With regard to this clonotype: As an off-target read in a library built for alpha chains, this beta chain has a frequency of little significance. The gene calls are TRBV6-2 or TRBV6-3 and TRBJ2-1; possibly TRBD1 or TRBD2 for D (5 bases each). Germline V CDR1 and CDR2: MNHEY, SVGEGT. Trimming took 8 bases from V and 3 from J, leaving 11 bases between them. This CDR3 is built from 13 residues. In DNA form, the CDR3 reads TGTGCCAGCCGTCGGGGCCTCTACAATGAGCAGTTCTTC. Protein: CASRRGLYNEQFF.

Remarks on this clonotype: Being off target in a library aimed at alpha chains, this beta chain has a size of little meaning. The V gene is TRBV7-2, the J gene TRBJ2-3; possible D gene TRBD1, 6 bases. This CDR3 spans 16 amino acids. V lost 1 base and J 2 bases, leaving 13 bases between the germline ends. Looked up from germline, CDR1 is SGHTA and CDR2 is FQGNSA. The CDR3 nucleotides read TGTGCCAGCAGCTTAGTTTCAGGGGCAAACACAGATACGCAGTATTTT. Translation gives CASSLVSGANTDTQYF.